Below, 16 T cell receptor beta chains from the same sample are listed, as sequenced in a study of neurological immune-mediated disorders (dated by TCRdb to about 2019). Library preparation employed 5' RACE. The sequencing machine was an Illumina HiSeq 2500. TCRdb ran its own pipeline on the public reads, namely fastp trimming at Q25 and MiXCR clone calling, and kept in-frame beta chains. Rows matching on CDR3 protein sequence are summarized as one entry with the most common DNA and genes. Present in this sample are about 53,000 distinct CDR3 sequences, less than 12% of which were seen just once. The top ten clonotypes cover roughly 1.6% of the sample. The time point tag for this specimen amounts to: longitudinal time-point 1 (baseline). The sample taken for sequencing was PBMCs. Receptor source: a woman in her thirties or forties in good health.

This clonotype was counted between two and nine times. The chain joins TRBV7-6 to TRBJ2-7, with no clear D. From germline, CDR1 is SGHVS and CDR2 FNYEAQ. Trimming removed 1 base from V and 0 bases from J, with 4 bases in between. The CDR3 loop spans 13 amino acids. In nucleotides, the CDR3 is TGTGCCAGCAGCTTAGAAATCTCCTACGAGCAGTACTTC. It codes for CASSLEISYEQYF. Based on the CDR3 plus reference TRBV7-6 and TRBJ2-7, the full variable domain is GAGVSQSPRYKVTKRGQDVALRCDPISGHVSLYWYRQALGQGPEFLTYFNYEAQQDKSGLPNDRFSAERPEGSISTLTIQRTEQRDSAMYRCASSLEISYEQYFGPGTRLTVT.

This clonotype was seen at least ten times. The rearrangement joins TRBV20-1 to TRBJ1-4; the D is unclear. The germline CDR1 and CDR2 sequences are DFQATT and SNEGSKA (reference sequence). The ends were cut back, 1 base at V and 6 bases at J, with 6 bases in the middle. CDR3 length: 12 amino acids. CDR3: CSARGRDEKLFF. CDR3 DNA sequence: TGCAGTGCTAGAGGGAGGGATGAAAAACTGTTTTTT.

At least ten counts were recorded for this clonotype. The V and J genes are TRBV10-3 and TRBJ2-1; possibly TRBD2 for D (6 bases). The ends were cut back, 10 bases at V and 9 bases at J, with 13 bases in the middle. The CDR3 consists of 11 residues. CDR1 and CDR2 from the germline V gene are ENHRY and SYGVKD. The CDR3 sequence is CASRDLIEQFF. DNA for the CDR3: TGTGCCAGCCGGGACTTAATTGAGCAGTTCTTC.

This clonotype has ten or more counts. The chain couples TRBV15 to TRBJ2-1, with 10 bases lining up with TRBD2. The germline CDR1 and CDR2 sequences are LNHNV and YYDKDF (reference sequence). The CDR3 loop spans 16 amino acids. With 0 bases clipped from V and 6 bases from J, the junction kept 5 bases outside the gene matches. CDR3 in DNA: TGTGCCACCAGCAGAGATCTACTAGCGGGACGCAATGAGCAGTTCTTC. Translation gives CATSRDLLAGRNEQFF.

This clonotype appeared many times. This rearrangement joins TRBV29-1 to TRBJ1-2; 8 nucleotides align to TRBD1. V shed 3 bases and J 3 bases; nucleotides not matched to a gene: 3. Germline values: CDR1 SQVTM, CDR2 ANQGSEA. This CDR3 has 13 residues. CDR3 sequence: CSVDQGAHYGYTF. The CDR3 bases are TGCAGCGTTGATCAGGGGGCCCACTATGGCTACACCTTC.

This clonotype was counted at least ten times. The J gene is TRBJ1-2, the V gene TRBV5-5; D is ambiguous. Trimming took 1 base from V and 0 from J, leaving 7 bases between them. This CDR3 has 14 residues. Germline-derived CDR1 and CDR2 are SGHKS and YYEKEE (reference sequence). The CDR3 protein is CASSLSGTNYGYTF. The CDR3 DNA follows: TGTGCCAGCAGCTTGTCAGGAACTAACTATGGCTACACCTTC.

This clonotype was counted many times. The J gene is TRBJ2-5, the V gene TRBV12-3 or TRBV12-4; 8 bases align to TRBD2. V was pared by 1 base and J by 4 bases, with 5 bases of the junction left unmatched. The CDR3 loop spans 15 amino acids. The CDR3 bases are TGTGCCAGCAGTTTAGGTAGCGGGGCCAGAGAGACCCAGTACTTC. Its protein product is CASSLGSGARETQYF.

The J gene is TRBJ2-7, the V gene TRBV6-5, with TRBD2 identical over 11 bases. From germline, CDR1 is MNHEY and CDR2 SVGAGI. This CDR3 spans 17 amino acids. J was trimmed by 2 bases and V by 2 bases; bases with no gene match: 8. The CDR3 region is CASSYLLTSGKAYEQYF. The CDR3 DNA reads TGTGCCAGCAGTTACCTATTGACTAGCGGGAAGGCCTACGAGCAGTACTTC.

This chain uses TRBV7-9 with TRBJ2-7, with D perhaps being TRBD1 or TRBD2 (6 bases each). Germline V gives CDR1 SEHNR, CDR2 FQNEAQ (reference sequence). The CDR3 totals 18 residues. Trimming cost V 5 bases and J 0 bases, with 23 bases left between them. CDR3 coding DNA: TGTGCCAGCAGCCCCGGGGGCTCCGGATTTGCGTTCTCCTACGAGCAGTACTTC. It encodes CASSPGGSGFAFSYEQYF.

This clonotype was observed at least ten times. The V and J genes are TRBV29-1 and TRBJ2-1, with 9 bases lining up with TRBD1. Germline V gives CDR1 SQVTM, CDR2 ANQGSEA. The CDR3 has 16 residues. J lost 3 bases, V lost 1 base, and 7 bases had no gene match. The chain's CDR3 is CSVEGGQGGVYNEQFF. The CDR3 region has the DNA TGCAGCGTTGAAGGGGGACAGGGAGGGGTCTACAATGAGCAGTTCTTC.

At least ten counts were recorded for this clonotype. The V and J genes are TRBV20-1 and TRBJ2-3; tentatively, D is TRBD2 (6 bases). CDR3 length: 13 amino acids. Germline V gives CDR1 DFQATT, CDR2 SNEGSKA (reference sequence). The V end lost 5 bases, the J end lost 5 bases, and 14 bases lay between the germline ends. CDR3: CSAPPGVQDTQYF. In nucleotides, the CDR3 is TGCAGTGCTCCACCGGGAGTCCAAGATACGCAGTATTTT.

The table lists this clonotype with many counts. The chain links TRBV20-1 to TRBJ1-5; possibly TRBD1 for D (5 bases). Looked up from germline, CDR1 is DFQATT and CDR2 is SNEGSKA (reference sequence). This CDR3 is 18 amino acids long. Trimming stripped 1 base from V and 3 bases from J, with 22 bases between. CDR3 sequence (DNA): TGCAGTGCTAGAGTCGAACACGGACACCCGGCGGACAATCAGCCCCAGCATTTT. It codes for CSARVEHGHPADNQPQHF.

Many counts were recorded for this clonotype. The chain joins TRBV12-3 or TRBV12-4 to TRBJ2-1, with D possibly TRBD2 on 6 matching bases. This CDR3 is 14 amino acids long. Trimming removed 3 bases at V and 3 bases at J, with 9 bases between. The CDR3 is CASSFPGSYNEQFF. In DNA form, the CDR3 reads TGTGCCAGCAGTTTTCCCGGGAGCTACAATGAGCAGTTCTTC.

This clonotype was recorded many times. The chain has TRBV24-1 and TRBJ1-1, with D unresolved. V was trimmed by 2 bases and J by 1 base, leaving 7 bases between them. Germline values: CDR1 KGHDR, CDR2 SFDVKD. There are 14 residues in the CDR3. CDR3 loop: CATSDSPPNTEAFF. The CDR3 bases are TGTGCCACCAGTGATTCGCCACCGAACACTGAAGCTTTCTTT.

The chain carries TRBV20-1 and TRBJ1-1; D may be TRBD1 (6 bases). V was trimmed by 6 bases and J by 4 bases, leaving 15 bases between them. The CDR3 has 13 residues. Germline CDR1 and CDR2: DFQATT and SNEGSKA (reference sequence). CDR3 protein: CSAPRGGGTEAFF. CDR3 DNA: TGCAGTGCGCCGAGAGGGGGGGGCACTGAAGCTTTCTTT.

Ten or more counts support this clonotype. The CDR3 DNA reads as TGTGCCAGCAGTCCGGACAGGGGAAAATCCCACGAGCAGTACTTC. This encodes CASSPDRGKSHEQYF. The chain links TRBV27 to TRBJ2-7; 9 bases agree with TRBD1. The trim removed 5 bases at V and 5 bases at J, leaving 10 bases unmatched. The V gene's germline CDR1 is MNHEY and CDR2 SMNVEV (reference sequence). The CDR3 has 15 residues.